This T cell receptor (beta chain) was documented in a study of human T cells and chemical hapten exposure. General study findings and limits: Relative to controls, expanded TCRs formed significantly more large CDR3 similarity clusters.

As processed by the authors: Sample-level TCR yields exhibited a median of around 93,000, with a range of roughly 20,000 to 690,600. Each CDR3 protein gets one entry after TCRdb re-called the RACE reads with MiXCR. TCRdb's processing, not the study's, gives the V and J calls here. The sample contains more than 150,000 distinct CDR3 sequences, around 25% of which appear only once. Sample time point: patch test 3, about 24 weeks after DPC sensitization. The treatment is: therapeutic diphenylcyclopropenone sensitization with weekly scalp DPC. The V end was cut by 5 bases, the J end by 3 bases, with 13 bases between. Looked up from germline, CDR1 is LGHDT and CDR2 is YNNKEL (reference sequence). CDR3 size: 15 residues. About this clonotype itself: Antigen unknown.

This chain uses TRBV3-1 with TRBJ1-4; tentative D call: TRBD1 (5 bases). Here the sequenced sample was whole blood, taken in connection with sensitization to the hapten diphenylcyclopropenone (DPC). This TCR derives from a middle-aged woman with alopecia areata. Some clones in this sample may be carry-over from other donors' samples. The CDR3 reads CASSGTPGANEKLFF. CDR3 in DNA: TGTGCCAGCAGCGGGACTCCAGGAGCTAATGAAAAACTGTTTTTT.